The T cell receptor beta chain under discussion was sequenced for a study of naive and memory T cell subsets. Study-wide points: Findings for naive and memory subsets could not be checked against ground truth.

This clonotype was seen a handful of times. The antigen is not known. The CDR3 is 16 residues long. Looked up from germline, CDR1 is ENHRY and CDR2 is SYGVKD. Trimming cost V 6 bases and J 0 bases; bases outside gene matches: 4. Both TRBC1 and TRBC2 were covered by a beta constant-region primer of two equimolar oligonucleotides. A 12-nucleotide UMI and the SP2 primer were added to the cDNA 3' end by oligonucleotide ligation. TCRdb re-called the UMI-ligation and nested PCR reads through MiXCR, storing one row per CDR3 protein. The table includes tens of thousands of distinct CDR3 sequences, roughly 14% detected once. CMV status came from CD4+ IFNgamma after overnight CMV lysate stimulation. Four subsets defined by CD45RA and CD27 were sorted after CD3, CD4, CD8 and live/dead staining.

Source material: central memory CD4+ T cells from blood. V is TRBV10-3 and J is TRBJ2-6; TRBD1 matches at 8 bases. The TCR was taken from a human donor in good health. The CDR3 coding sequence is TGTGCCATCAGGAGACAGGGGAGCTCTGGGGCCAACGTCCTGACTTTC. It is translated as CAIRRQGSSGANVLTF.